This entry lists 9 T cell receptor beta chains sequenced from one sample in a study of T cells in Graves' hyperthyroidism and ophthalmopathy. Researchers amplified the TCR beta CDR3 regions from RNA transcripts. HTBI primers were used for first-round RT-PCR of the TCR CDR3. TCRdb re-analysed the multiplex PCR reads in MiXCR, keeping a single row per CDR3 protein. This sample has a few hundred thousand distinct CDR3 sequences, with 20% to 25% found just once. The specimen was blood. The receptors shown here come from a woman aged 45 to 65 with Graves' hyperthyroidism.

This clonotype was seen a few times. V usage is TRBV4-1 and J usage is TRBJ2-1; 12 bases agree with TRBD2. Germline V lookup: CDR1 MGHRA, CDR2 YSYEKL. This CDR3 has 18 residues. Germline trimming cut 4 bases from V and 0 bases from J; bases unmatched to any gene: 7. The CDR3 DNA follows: TGCGCCAGCAGCCGGTCTAGCGGGGGGGCCAGCTCCTACAATGAGCAGTTCTTC. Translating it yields CASSRSSGGASSYNEQFF.

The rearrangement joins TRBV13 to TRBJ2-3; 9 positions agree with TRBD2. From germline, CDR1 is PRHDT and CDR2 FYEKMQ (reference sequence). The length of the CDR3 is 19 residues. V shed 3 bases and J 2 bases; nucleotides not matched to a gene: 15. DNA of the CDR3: TGTGCCAGCAGCTTGGCCTCTGATCTAGCGGGATTCCCCACAGATACGCAGTATTTT. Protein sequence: CASSLASDLAGFPTDTQYF.

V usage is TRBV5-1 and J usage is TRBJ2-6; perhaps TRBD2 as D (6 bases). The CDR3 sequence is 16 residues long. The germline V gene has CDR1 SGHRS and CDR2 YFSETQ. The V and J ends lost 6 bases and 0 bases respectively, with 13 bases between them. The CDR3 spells CASIPGGFSGANVLTF. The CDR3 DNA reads TGCGCCAGCATCCCAGGAGGGTTCTCTGGGGCCAACGTCCTGACTTTC.

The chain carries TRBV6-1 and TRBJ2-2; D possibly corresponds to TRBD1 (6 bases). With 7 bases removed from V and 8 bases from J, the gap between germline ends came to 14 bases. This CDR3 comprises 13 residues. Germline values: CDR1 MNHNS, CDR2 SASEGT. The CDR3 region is CASIKQGGGELFF. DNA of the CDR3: TGTGCCAGCATAAAACAGGGTGGTGGGGAGCTGTTTTTT.

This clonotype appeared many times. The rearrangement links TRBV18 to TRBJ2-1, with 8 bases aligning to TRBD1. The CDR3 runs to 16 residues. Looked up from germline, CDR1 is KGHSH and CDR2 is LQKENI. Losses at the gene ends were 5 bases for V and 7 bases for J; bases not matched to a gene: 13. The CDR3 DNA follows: TGTGCCAGCTCAGCTAAATCAGGGGGCTTGATGAATGAGCAGTTCTTC. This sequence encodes CASSAKSGGLMNEQFF.

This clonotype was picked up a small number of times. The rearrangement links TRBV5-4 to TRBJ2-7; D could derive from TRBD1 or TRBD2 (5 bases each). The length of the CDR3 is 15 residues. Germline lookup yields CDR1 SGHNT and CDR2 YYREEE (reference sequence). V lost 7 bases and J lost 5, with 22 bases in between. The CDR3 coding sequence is TGTGCCAGCTCCAAAAGCCCCTCCAGGGACCACGAGCAGTACTTC. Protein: CASSKSPSRDHEQYF.

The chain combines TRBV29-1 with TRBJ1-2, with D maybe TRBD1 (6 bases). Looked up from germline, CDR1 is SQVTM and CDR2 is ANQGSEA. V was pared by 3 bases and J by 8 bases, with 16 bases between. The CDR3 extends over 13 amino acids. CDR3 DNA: TGCAGCGTTGACAGGGGAGGGCAAGGCGGCTACACCTTC. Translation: CSVDRGGQGGYTF. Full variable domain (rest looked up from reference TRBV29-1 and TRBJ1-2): SAVISQKPSRDICQRGTSLTIQCQVDSQVTMMFWYRQQPGQSLTLIATANQGSEATYESGFVIDKFPISRPNLTFSTLTVSNMSPEDSSIYLCSVDRGGQGGYTFGSGTRLTVV.

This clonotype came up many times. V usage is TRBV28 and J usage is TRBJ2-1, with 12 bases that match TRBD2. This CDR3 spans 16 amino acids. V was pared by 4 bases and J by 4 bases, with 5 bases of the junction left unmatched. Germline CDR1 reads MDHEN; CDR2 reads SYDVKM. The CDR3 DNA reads TGTGCCAGCAGTTCCCACCTAGCGGGAGGGTACAATGAGCAGTTCTTC. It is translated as CASSSHLAGGYNEQFF. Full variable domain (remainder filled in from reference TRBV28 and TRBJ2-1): DVKVTQSSRYLVKRTGEKVFLECVQDMDHENMFWYRQDPGLGLRLIYFSYDVKMKEKGDIPEGYSVSREKKERFSLILESASTNQTSMYLCASSSHLAGGYNEQFFGPGTRLTVL.

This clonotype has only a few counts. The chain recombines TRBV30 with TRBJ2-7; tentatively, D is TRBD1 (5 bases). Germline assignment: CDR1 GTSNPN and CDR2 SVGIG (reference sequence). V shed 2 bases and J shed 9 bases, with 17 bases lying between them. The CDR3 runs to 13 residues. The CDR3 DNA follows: TGTGCCTGGAGTTCCTCAGGGAACCACGGGCAGTACTTC. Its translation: CAWSSSGNHGQYF.